The 28 T cell receptor beta chains below all came from one sample that was sequenced in a study of beta chain features in type 1 diabetes (dated by TCRdb to the late 2010s). The library was produced with the immunoSEQ multiplex PCR assay. The entire isolated RNA was reverse transcribed using the High Capacity cDNA Reverse Transcription Kit, and thus expressed TCRB transcripts were sequenced. TCRdb obtained this table from immuneACCESS and retained in-frame rearrangements with V and J assigned. These tables miss some clones; where compared with another copy, unresolved V genes account for less than half of the shortfall, and the remainder is unexplained. A total of 300,000 to 350,000 clones appear in this sample, 8% of them only once. The top ten clones comprise 0.44% of the sample. Sequencing was done on a sample of central memory CD4+ T cells from blood. The receptors stem from a woman under 30 in good health.

This clone was recorded a few times. J is TRBJ2-4 and V is TRBV2, with a tentative D call TRBD2 (6 bases). V lost 2 bases to trimming and J lost 10 bases, with 12 bases between them. The CDR3 has 13 amino acids. Germline CDR1 reads SNHLY; CDR2 reads FYNNEI. Here the CDR3 reads CASSETGEGIQYF. The CDR3 nucleotides read TGTGCCAGCAGTGAAACGGGAGAGGGGATTCAGTACTTC.

This clone was recorded at least ten times. The chain uses TRBV11-3 and TRBJ2-3; 8 nucleotides line up with TRBD2. This CDR3 region has 16 residues. With 0 bases clipped from V and 0 bases from J, the junction kept 2 bases outside the gene matches. The V gene's germline CDR1 is SGHNT and CDR2 YENEEA. CDR3 protein: CASSLDTGGSTDTQYF. The CDR3 region has the DNA TGTGCCAGCAGCTTAGATACGGGAGGGAGCACAGATACGCAGTATTTT.

The table lists this clone with many counts. The V and J genes are TRBV7-9 and TRBJ2-7, with 10 positions matching TRBD2. The CDR3 consists of 14 residues. The junction had 8 bases not matched to a gene; V was cut back by 7 bases and J by 5 bases. CDR1 is SEHNR and CDR2 is FQNEAQ in the germline V gene (reference sequence). CDR3 region: CASTRAGGPHEQYF. Here the CDR3 DNA reads TGTGCCAGCACCAGAGCGGGAGGGCCGCACGAGCAGTACTTC.

This clone has a handful of counts. The CDR3 bases are TGTGCCAGCAGCCGGACGGAGGGTACGCAGTATTTT. It specifies CASSRTEGTQYF. V is TRBV7-2 and J is TRBJ2-3; maybe TRBD2 (6 bases). CDR3 length: 12 residues. Germline V gene lookup returns CDR1 SGHTA and CDR2 FQGNSA. V dropped 5 bases and J dropped 8 bases, with 11 bases sitting between them.

There are many counts of this clone. The same CDR3 can be traced to other DNA sequences in this sample. The J gene is TRBJ1-5, the V gene TRBV28; D unclear. Trimming took 3 bases from V and 4 from J, leaving 13 bases between them. This CDR3 region has 15 residues. Germline CDR1 and CDR2: MDHEN and SYDVKM. This CDR3 is CASSLSRSGNQPQHF. CDR3 DNA: TGTGCCAGCAGTTTGAGTAGATCAGGTAATCAGCCCCAGCATTTT.

This clone has a handful of counts. This chain connects TRBV11-2 to TRBJ2-2; 7 nucleotides align to TRBD2. The CDR3 has 15 residues. V dropped 5 bases and J dropped 7; count of bases not matched to a gene: 10. Germline V gene sequence: CDR1 SGHAT, CDR2 FQNNGV. The CDR3 DNA reads TGTGCCAGCAGCCCCAGAGCGTCTAGCGGCGGGGAGCTGTTTTTT. Encoded protein: CASSPRASSGGELFF.

The chain is built from TRBV28 and TRBJ1-5; 7 nucleotides align to TRBD1. V trimming: 7 bases; J trimming: 4 bases; junction bases outside the gene matches: 13. Germline values: CDR1 MDHEN, CDR2 SYDVKM. The CDR3 loop spans 16 amino acids. The CDR3 bases are TGTGCCAGCAATAGTTGGACAGGACAAGAGAATCAGCCCCAGCATTTT. Amino acids: CASNSWTGQENQPQHF.

This clone has more than one count but fewer than ten. The chain carries TRBV7-9 and TRBJ2-3; weak D call: TRBD2 (6 bases). The CDR3 spans 16 residues. CDR1 and CDR2 from the germline V gene are SEHNR and FQNEAQ (reference sequence). The V and J ends lost 5 bases and 3 bases respectively, with 18 bases between them. CDR3 in DNA: TGTGCCAGCAGCGGCAGGTTGGGGGGAACAACAGATACGCAGTATTTT. Its translation is CASSGRLGGTTDTQYF.

This clone turned up a few times. The chain combines TRBV25-1 with TRBJ1-1, with D perhaps TRBD1 (6 bases). This CDR3 contains 13 residues. Trimming stripped 5 bases from V and 7 bases from J, with 14 bases between. Germline loops: CDR1 MGHDK, CDR2 SYGVNS. CDR3 DNA sequence: TGTGCCAGCAGTCGACATTCACAGGGTGAAGCTTTCTTT. Residues: CASSRHSQGEAFF.

The rearrangement joins TRBV7-6 to TRBJ2-5, with D possibly TRBD1 on 5 matching bases. V lost 2 bases to trimming and J lost 4 bases, with 11 bases between them. The CDR3 runs to 14 residues. Looked up from germline, CDR1 is SGHVS and CDR2 is FNYEAQ. In DNA, the CDR3 is TGTGCCAGCAGCTTATCTCAGGGTAGAGAGACCCAGTACTTC. Encoded protein: CASSLSQGRETQYF.

This clone was found a few times. This chain joins TRBV10-3 and TRBJ1-1; D unresolved. The CDR3 covers 12 residues. V shed 5 bases and J shed 6 bases, with 10 bases lying between them. CDR1 ENHRY and CDR2 SYGVKD come from the germline V gene. The CDR3 sequence: CAISPRGAEAFF. The CDR3 coding sequence is TGTGCCATCAGTCCCCGCGGGGCTGAAGCTTTCTTT.

V is TRBV7-2 and J is TRBJ1-5; unclear D gene. Germline V gene lookup returns CDR1 SGHTA and CDR2 FQGNSA. V was clipped by 1 base and J by 3 bases, with 10 bases between them. This CDR3 region has 15 residues. CDR3 in amino acids: CASSLVWAVNQPQHF. CDR3 coding DNA: TGTGCCAGCAGCTTAGTGTGGGCAGTCAATCAGCCCCAGCATTTT.

V gene TRBV14 combines with J gene TRBJ2-1; the D gene could be TRBD1 or TRBD2 (6 bases each). The germline V gene encodes CDR1 SGHDN and CDR2 FVKESK. Deletions cut 4 bases from V and 3 bases from J, with 16 bases between. The CDR3 is 16 residues long. CDR3 in DNA: TGTGCCAGCAGCCCTCCGGGGGCGGAACTCTACAATGAGCAGTTCTTC. Translation gives CASSPPGAELYNEQFF. Full variable domain (missing parts from reference TRBV14 and TRBJ2-1): EAGVTQFPSHSVIEKGQTVTLRCDPISGHDNLYWYRRVMGKEIKFLLHFVKESKQDESGMPNNRFLAERTGGTYSTLKVQPAELEDSGVYFCASSPPGAELYNEQFFGPGTRLTVL.

With respect to this clone: The same CDR3 can be traced to other DNA sequences in this sample. V usage is TRBV7-9 and J usage is TRBJ2-6; D ambiguous. Germline V lookup: CDR1 SEHNR, CDR2 FQNEAQ (reference sequence). The ends were cut back, 0 bases at V and 0 bases at J, with 3 bases in the middle. The CDR3 sequence is 15 residues long. CDR3 region: CASSLAVSGANVLTF. The CDR3 DNA reads as TGTGCCAGCAGCTTAGCCGTCTCTGGGGCCAACGTCCTGACTTTC. Combining the CDR3 with reference TRBV7-9 and TRBJ2-6 gives the whole variable domain DTGVSQNPRHKITKRGQNVTFRCDPISEHNRLYWYRQTLGQGPEFLTYFQNEAQLEKSRLLSDRFSAERPKGSFSTLEIQRTEQGDSAMYLCASSLAVSGANVLTFGAGSRLTVL.

In this sample, this clone turned up a few times. The chain employs TRBV5-5 and TRBJ2-2, with 8 bases fitting TRBD2. This CDR3 comprises 15 residues. With 4 bases clipped from V and 1 base from J, the junction kept 3 bases outside the gene matches. Germline V gives CDR1 SGHKS, CDR2 YYEKEE (reference sequence). The DNA of the CDR3 is TGTGCCAGCAGCCAAGCGGGAGAGAACACCGGGGAGCTGTTTTTT. Its translation is CASSQAGENTGELFF.

The chain employs TRBV11-2 and TRBJ2-7, with 8 bases lining up with TRBD2. This CDR3 contains 18 residues. CDR1 and CDR2 (germline): SGHAT, FQNNGV. The J segment lost 1 base and the V segment lost 1 base, leaving 12 bases of the junction unmatched. The DNA for the CDR3 is TGTGCCAGCAGCTTAGCGTATAGCCTAGCGGGCTTATCCTACGAGCAGTACTTC. Translation gives CASSLAYSLAGLSYEQYF.

There are a few counts of this clone. The chain joins TRBV7-3 to TRBJ2-3; D gene uncertain. The germline V gene has CDR1 SGHTA and CDR2 FQGTGA. Trimming took 3 bases from V and 6 from J, leaving 10 bases between them. There are 13 residues in the CDR3. CDR3 region: CASSFKYGDTQYF. CDR3 nucleotide sequence: TGTGCCAGCAGCTTTAAATATGGGGATACGCAGTATTTT.

This clone was observed a handful of times. The chain recombines TRBV19 with TRBJ1-2; D is uncertain. The germline V gene has CDR1 LNHDA and CDR2 SQIVND (reference sequence). CDR3 size: 13 residues. V dropped 3 bases and J dropped 6 bases, with 11 bases sitting between them. CDR3 amino acids: CASSIGSEDGYTF. The CDR3, as DNA: TGTGCCAGTAGTATTGGGTCGGAAGATGGCTACACCTTC. The variable domain in full, with the rest retrieved from reference TRBV19 and TRBJ1-2, is DGGITQSPKYLFRKEGQNVTLSCEQNLNHDAMYWYRQDPGQGLRLIYYSQIVNDFQKGDIAEGYSVSREKKESFPLTVTSAQKNPTAFYLCASSIGSEDGYTFGSGTRLTVV.

Regarding this clone: In the same sample, other DNA sequences code for this CDR3. The V and J genes are TRBV4-2 and TRBJ1-5; 8 bases align to TRBD1. J gave up 0 bases and V 2 bases, and 3 bases lay outside the gene matches. Germline V CDR1 and CDR2: LGHNA, YNFKEQ. This CDR3 contains 16 residues. CDR3 coding DNA: TGTGCCAGCAGCCAACGACAGGGGTATAGCAATCAGCCCCAGCATTTT. Translating it yields CASSQRQGYSNQPQHF.

This clone showed up just a few times. The chain employs TRBV15 and TRBJ2-2; TRBD2 matches 8 bases. CDR1 and CDR2 from the germline V gene are LNHNV and YYDKDF (reference sequence). There are 16 residues in the CDR3. The V segment lost 5 bases and the J segment 2 bases; nucleotides outside the gene matches: 7. The CDR3 protein is CATSGKAGVNTGELFF. CDR3 sequence (DNA): TGTGCCACCAGCGGAAAAGCGGGAGTCAACACCGGGGAGCTGTTTTTT.

This clone has at least ten counts. The sample carries other DNA sequences with the same CDR3. The chain couples TRBV7-2 to TRBJ2-7; 7 bases are shared with TRBD1. The germline gives CDR1 SGHTA, CDR2 FQGNSA. Trimming removed 5 bases from V and 4 bases from J; junction bases left unmatched: 8. The CDR3 extends over 14 amino acids. CDR3 nucleotide sequence: TGTGCCAGCAGCCCCAGGACAGGCGGATACGAGCAGTACTTC. Encoded protein: CASSPRTGGYEQYF.

This chain links TRBV7-9 with TRBJ2-5; TRBD2 matches at 14 bases. V lost 5 bases, J lost 4 bases, and 9 bases stayed unmatched. Germline CDR1 reads SEHNR; CDR2 reads FQNEAQ (reference sequence). CDR3 length: 17 amino acids. Here the CDR3 reads CASSATTSGRARETQYF. For the CDR3, the DNA is TGTGCCAGCAGCGCTACGACTAGCGGGAGGGCTAGAGAGACCCAGTACTTC.

The V gene is TRBV10-3, the J gene TRBJ1-6; no reliable D call. Germline V gene sequence: CDR1 ENHRY, CDR2 SYGVKD. This CDR3 contains 14 residues. V was trimmed by 4 bases and J by 10 bases, leaving 14 bases between them. CDR3 sequence reads: CAISGAAGRSPLHF. The DNA for the CDR3 is TGTGCCATCAGTGGGGCAGCGGGCCGGTCACCCCTCCACTTT.

This clone was detected a few times. The rearrangement joins TRBV19 to TRBJ1-2; unclear D gene. The V gene lost 2 bases and the J gene lost 2 bases, with 9 bases spanning the gap. Germline CDR1 is LNHDA and CDR2 is SQIVND (reference sequence). The CDR3 consists of 14 residues. This CDR3 is CASSILTANYGYTF. CDR3 sequence (DNA): TGTGCCAGTAGTATACTAACAGCGAACTATGGCTACACCTTC.

In its sample, this clone was seen many times. At one end, the junction sequence differs from germline, possibly due to a read error. CDR3 sequence (DNA): TGTGTCACCCGGGACAGCGTTCGCTCCGGGGAGCTGTTTTTT. Translated: CVTRDSVRSGELFF. This rearrangement joins TRBV15 to TRBJ2-2; 7 bases line up with TRBD1. In germline, CDR1 is LNHNV, CDR2 YYDKDF (reference sequence). The CDR3 extends over 14 amino acids.

This clone showed up just a few times. This chain links TRBV6-1 with TRBJ1-5; possibly TRBD1 for D (6 bases). The germline V and J ends were trimmed by 4 bases and 7 bases, with 14 bases remaining between them. Germline CDR1 MNHNS, CDR2 SASEGT. The CDR3 runs to 14 residues. The CDR3 here is CASSGGGPFQPQHF. The CDR3 nucleotides are TGTGCCAGCAGTGGAGGGGGGCCTTTCCAGCCCCAGCATTTT.

This clone was detected a few times. The chain carries TRBV7-9 and TRBJ1-1, with D perhaps TRBD1 (5 bases). Trimming cost V 1 base and J 4 bases, with 13 bases left between them. In germline, CDR1 is SEHNR, CDR2 FQNEAQ (reference sequence). The length of the CDR3 is 15 residues. Here the CDR3 DNA reads TGTGCCAGCAGCTTAGATGCAGGGTATCTCACTGAAGCTTTCTTT. This sequence encodes CASSLDAGYLTEAFF.

The chain uses TRBV5-1 and TRBJ2-7; TRBD1 aligns across 9 bases. Germline V CDR1 and CDR2: SGHRS, YFSETQ. The CDR3 contains 16 residues. Trimming at V came to 3 bases and at J to 3 bases, leaving 10 bases not matched to a gene. CDR3 in DNA: TGCGCCAGCAGCTCCATCGAACAGGGGGCGAGCTACGAGCAGTACTTC. As protein: CASSSIEQGASYEQYF.